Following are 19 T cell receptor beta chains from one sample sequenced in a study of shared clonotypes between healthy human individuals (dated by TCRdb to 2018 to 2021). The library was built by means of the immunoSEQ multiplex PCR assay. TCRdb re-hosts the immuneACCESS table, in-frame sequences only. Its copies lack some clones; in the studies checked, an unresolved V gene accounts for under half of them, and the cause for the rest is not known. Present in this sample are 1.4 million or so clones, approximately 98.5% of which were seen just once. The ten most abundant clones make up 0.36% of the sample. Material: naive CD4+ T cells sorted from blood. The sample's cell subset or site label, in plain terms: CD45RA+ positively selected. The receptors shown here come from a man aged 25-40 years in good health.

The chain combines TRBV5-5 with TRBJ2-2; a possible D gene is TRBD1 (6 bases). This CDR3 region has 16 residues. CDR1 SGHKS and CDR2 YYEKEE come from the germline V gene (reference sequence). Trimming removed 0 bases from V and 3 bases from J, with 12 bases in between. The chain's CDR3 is CASSLAQGDYTGELFF. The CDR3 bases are TGTGCCAGCAGCTTGGCACAGGGAGATTACACCGGGGAGCTGTTTTTT.

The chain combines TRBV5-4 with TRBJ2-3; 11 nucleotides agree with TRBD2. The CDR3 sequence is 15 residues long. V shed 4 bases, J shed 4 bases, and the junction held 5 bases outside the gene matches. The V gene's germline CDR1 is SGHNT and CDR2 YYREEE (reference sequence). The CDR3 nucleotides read TGTGCCAGCAGCGACAGGGGACTAGCGGCAGATACGCAGTATTTT. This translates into CASSDRGLAADTQYF.

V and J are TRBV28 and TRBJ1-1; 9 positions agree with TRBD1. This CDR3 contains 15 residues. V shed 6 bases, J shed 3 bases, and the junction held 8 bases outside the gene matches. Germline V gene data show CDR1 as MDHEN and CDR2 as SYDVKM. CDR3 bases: TGTGCCAGCAGCGGACAGGGGAGGATGCACACTGAAGCTTTCTTT. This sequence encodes CASSGQGRMHTEAFF.

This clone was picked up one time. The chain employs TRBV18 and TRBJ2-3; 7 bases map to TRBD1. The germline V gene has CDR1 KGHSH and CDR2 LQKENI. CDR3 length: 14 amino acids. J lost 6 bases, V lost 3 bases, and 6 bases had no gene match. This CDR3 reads CASSPDRARDTQYF. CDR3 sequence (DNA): TGTGCCAGCTCACCCGACAGGGCCAGGGATACGCAGTATTTT. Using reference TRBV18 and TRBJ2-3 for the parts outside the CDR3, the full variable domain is NAGVMQNPRHLVRRRGQEARLRCSPMKGHSHVYWYRQLPEEGLKFMVYLQKENIIDESGMPKERFSAEFPKEGPSILRIQQVVRGDSAAYFCASSPDRARDTQYFGPGTRLTVL.

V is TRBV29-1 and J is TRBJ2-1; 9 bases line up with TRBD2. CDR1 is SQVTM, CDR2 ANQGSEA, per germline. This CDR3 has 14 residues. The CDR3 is CSIHPAGGSYEQFF. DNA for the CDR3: TGCAGTATCCACCCGGCGGGAGGGAGTTATGAGCAGTTCTTC.

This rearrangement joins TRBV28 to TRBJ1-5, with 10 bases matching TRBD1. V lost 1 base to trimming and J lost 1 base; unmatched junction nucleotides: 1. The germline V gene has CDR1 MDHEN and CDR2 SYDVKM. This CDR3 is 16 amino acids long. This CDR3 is CASSLSGQGSNQPQHF. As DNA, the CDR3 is TGTGCCAGCAGTTTATCGGGACAGGGGAGCAATCAGCCCCAGCATTTT.

CDR3 in amino acids: CASSPRGPGVYNEQFF. The CDR3 nucleotides read TGTGCCAGCAGCCCCAGGGGACCCGGGGTCTACAATGAGCAGTTCTTC. The V and J genes are TRBV7-2 and TRBJ2-1, with D possibly being TRBD1 (6 bases). CDR3 length: 16 amino acids. Deletions cut 5 bases from V and 3 bases from J, with 17 bases between. Looked up from germline, CDR1 is SGHTA and CDR2 is FQGNSA. The variable domain in full, with the rest retrieved from reference TRBV7-2 and TRBJ2-1, is GAGVSQSPSNKVTEKGKDVELRCDPISGHTALYWYRQSLGQGLEFLIYFQGNSAPDKSGLPSDRFSAERTGGSVSTLTIQRTQQEDSAVYLCASSPRGPGVYNEQFFGPGTRLTVL.

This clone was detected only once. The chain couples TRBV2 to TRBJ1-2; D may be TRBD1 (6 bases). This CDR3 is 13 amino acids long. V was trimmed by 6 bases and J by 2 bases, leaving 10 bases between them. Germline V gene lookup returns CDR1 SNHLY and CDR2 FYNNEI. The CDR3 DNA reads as TGTGCCAGCAGGCTTACAGGGAACTATGGCTACACCTTC. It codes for CASRLTGNYGYTF. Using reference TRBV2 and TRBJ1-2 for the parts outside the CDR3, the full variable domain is EPEVTQTPSHQVTQMGQEVILRCVPISNHLYFYWYRQILGQKVEFLVSFYNNEISEKSEIFDDQFSVERPDGSNFTLKIRSTKLEDSAMYFCASRLTGNYGYTFGSGTRLTVV.

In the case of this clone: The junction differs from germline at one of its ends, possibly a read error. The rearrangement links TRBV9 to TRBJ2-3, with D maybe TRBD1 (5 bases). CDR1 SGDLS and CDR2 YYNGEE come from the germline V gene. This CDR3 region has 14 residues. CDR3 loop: CASSTTPGLDTQYF. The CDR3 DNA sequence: TGTGCCAGCAGCACTACTCCAGGGCTGGATACCCAGTATTTT.

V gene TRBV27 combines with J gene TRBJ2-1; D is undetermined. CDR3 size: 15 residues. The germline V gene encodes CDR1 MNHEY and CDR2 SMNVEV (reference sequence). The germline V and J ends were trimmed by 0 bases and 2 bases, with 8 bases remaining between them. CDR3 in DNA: TGTGCCAGCAGTTTATCGTTTGTGACCTACAATGAGCAGTTCTTC. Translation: CASSLSFVTYNEQFF.

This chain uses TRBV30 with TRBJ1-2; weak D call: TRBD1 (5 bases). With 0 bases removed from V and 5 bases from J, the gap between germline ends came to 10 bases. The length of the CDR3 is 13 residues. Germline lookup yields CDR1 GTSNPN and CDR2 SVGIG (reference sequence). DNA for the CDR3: TGTGCCTGGAGTGTAATTGGGGGTTATGGCTACACCTTC. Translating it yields CAWSVIGGYGYTF.

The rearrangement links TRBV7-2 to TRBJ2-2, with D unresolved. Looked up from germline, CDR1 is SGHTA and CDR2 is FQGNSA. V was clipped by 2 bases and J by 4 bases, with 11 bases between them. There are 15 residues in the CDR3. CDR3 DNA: TGTGCCAGCAGCTTAATTGGTCAGCCCACCGGGGAGCTGTTTTTT. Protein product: CASSLIGQPTGELFF.

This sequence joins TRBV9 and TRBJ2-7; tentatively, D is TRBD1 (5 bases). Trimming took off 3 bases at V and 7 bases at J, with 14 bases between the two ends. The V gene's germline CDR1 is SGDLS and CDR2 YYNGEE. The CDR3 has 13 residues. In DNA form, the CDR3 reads TGTGCCAGCAGCGCTCAGGGCCTGGGGGAGCAGTACTTC. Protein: CASSAQGLGEQYF.

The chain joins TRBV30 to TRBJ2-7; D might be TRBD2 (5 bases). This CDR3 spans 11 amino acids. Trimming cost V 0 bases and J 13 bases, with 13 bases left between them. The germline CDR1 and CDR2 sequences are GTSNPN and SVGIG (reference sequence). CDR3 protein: CAWSVLRGIYF. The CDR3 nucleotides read TGTGCCTGGAGTGTACTCCGGGGAATTTACTTC.

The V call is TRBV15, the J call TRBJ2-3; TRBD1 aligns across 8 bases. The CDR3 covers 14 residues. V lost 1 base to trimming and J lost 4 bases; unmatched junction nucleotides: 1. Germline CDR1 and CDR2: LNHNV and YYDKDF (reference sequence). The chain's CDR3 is CATSRGTGPDTQYF. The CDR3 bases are TGTGCCACCAGCAGAGGGACAGGGCCAGATACGCAGTATTTT.

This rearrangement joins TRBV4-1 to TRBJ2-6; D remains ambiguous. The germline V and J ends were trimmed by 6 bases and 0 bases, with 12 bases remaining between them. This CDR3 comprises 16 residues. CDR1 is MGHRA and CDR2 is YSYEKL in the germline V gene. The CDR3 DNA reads TGCGCCAGCAGGCCGAAAGTTTCCTCTGGGGCCAACGTCCTGACTTTC. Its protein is CASRPKVSSGANVLTF.

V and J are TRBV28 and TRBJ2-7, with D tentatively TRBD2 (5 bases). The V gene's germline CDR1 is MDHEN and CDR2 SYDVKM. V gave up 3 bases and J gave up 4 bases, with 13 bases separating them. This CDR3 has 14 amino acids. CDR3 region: CASSLGGSLYEQYF. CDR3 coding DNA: TGTGCCAGCAGTTTGGGCGGGTCGCTTTACGAGCAGTACTTC.

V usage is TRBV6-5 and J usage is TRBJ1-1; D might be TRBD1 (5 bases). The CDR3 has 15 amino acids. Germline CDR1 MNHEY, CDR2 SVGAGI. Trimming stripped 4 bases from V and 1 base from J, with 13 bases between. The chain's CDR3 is CASSFEGTANTEAFF. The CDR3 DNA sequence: TGTGCCAGCAGTTTCGAAGGGACGGCGAACACTGAAGCTTTCTTT.

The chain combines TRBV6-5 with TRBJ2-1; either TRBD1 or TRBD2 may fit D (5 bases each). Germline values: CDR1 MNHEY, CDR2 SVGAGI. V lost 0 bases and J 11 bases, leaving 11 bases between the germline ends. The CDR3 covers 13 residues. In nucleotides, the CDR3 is TGTGCCAGCAGTTACTCGGGGGAAGGAAAGCAGTTCTTC. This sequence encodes CASSYSGEGKQFF.